One sample yielded the 16 T cell receptor beta chains listed below, sequenced in a study of shared clonotypes between healthy human individuals. The table came from immunoSEQ multiplex PCR; TCRdb's copy has only in-frame clones and leaves some out. The sample includes roughly 680,000 clones, around 70% seen only once; the top ten take more than 1.5%. What was sequenced was memory CD4+ T cells sorted from blood. Subset denoted: CD45RA-negative fraction. The receptors were gathered from a woman in her thirties in good health.

The gene calls are TRBV6-4 and TRBJ2-7; 12 nucleotides line up with TRBD2. This CDR3 has 15 amino acids. The V and J ends lost 10 bases and 5 bases, in that order; junction bases with no gene match: 12. Germline assignment: CDR1 MRHNA and CDR2 SNTAGT. The CDR3 DNA is TGTGCCATCCCCAGGACTAGCGGGAAATTCCACGAGCAGTACTTC. This codes for CAIPRTSGKFHEQYF.

This rearrangement joins TRBV7-3 to TRBJ2-7, with D possibly being TRBD1 (6 bases). Trimming removed 2 bases from V and 4 bases from J, with 15 bases in between. CDR1 SGHTA and CDR2 FQGTGA come from the germline V gene. The CDR3 contains 15 residues. The CDR3 is CASSLGLGRGYEQYF. The CDR3 DNA reads as TGTGCCAGCAGCTTAGGTCTGGGCAGGGGTTACGAGCAGTACTTC. Together with reference TRBV7-3 and TRBJ2-7, the CDR3 gives the full variable domain: GAGVSQTPSNKVTEKGKYVELRCDPISGHTALYWYRQSLGQGPEFLIYFQGTGAADDSGLPNDRFFAVRPEGSVSTLKIQRTERGDSAVYLCASSLGLGRGYEQYFGPGTRLTVT.

This clone has a single count. V gene TRBV4-1 combines with J gene TRBJ1-5; D uncertain. Deletions cut 0 bases from V and 7 bases from J, with 13 bases between. This CDR3 comprises 15 residues. Germline assignment: CDR1 MGHRA and CDR2 YSYEKL. The CDR3 protein is CASSQEGGRGQPQHF. The CDR3 DNA sequence: TGCGCCAGCAGCCAAGAAGGTGGGCGCGGACAGCCCCAGCATTTT.

V and J are TRBV4-1 and TRBJ1-5; tentatively, D is TRBD1 (6 bases). Germline V gives CDR1 MGHRA, CDR2 YSYEKL. The CDR3 covers 15 residues. Trimming removed 5 bases from V and 3 bases from J, with 14 bases in between. DNA of the CDR3: TGCGCCAGCAGCGCGCTTCGACAGGCCAATCAGCCCCAGCATTTT. It codes for CASSALRQANQPQHF.

To note about this clone: The sample contains more than one DNA sequence encoding this CDR3. CDR3 residues: CASSLGRGEYEQYF. CDR3 nucleotides: TGCGCCAGCAGCTTGGGTAGGGGAGAGTACGAGCAGTACTTC. The gene calls are TRBV5-1 and TRBJ2-7; either TRBD1 or TRBD2 may supply D (5 bases each). V was pared by 0 bases and J by 4 bases, with 11 bases between. CDR1 SGHRS and CDR2 YFSETQ come from the germline V gene. This CDR3 is 14 amino acids long.

CDR3 nucleotides: TGCGCCAGCAGCCAAGATCCCCCCCATCTGACTAGCGGGGACGAGCAGTACTTC. Translating it yields CASSQDPPHLTSGDEQYF. The chain links TRBV4-1 to TRBJ2-7; TRBD2 agrees at 11 bases. Germline CDR1 and CDR2: MGHRA and YSYEKL. The CDR3 is 18 residues long. The trim removed 0 bases at V and 5 bases at J, leaving 12 bases unmatched.

Regarding this clone: A far larger clone is a single base away, which makes a read error likely. The chain links TRBV10-2 to TRBJ1-2; 7 bases map to TRBD1. The CDR3 totals 17 residues. Germline trimming cut 3 bases from V and 4 bases from J; bases unmatched to any gene: 14. Germline-derived CDR1 and CDR2 are WSHSY and SAAADI. CDR3: CASSDRWGQQSSYGYTF. The CDR3 coding sequence is TGCGCCAGCAGTGACCGGTGGGGACAGCAATCTAGCTATGGCTACACCTTC.

This clone was detected only a few times. The chain links TRBV2 to TRBJ1-2; D may be TRBD1 (6 bases). The CDR3 loop spans 14 amino acids. The germline V and J ends were trimmed by 7 bases and 4 bases, with 16 bases remaining between them. Germline CDR1 is SNHLY and CDR2 is FYNNEI. The CDR3 DNA sequence: TGTGCCAGCAATAAGGGGGTGTCCTTCTATGGCTACACCTTC. Its translation: CASNKGVSFYGYTF.

The rearrangement links TRBV25-1 to TRBJ2-7; TRBD2 is a possible D gene (6 bases). The V end lost 8 bases, the J end lost 5 bases, and 16 bases lay between the germline ends. The CDR3 totals 13 residues. Germline assignment: CDR1 MGHDK and CDR2 SYGVNS. The CDR3 DNA sequence: TGTGCCAGCCAGGGCCTTTGGGGGGACGAGCAGTACTTC. The encoded protein is CASQGLWGDEQYF.

The chain combines TRBV19 with TRBJ1-5; D is ambiguous. CDR3 length: 15 amino acids. The V end was cut by 7 bases, the J end by 0 bases, with 13 bases between. Germline CDR1 reads LNHDA; CDR2 reads SQIVND (reference sequence). DNA of the CDR3: TGTGCCAGTACCTTGAAAACATATAGCAATCAGCCCCAGCATTTT. This translates into CASTLKTYSNQPQHF.

The table lists this clone with a few counts. The rearrangement links TRBV4-1 to TRBJ2-5; D perhaps matches TRBD1 (5 bases). Trimming left V 1 base short and J 9 bases short, with 15 bases between. CDR1 is MGHRA, CDR2 YSYEKL, per germline. The CDR3 runs 14 residues. The CDR3 here is CASSQAPPLGAQYF. CDR3 DNA: TGCGCCAGCAGCCAAGCCCCCCCATTAGGGGCCCAGTACTTC.

The chain carries TRBV29-1 and TRBJ2-1, with D hard to call. The V gene lost 4 bases and the J gene lost 4 bases, with 8 bases spanning the gap. The germline V gene has CDR1 SQVTM and CDR2 ANQGSEA. The CDR3 loop spans 12 amino acids. CDR3 DNA sequence: TGCAGCGTTGGGCGTCAGTACAATGAGCAGTTCTTC. Its protein is CSVGRQYNEQFF.

The chain couples TRBV4-1 to TRBJ1-2; D uncertain. Germline V gene lookup returns CDR1 MGHRA and CDR2 YSYEKL. This CDR3 contains 16 residues. The V and J ends lost 2 bases and 1 base respectively, with 14 bases between them. This chain's CDR3 is CASSQPRRGLNYGYTF. CDR3 sequence (DNA): TGCGCCAGCAGCCAACCCCGGCGGGGTCTTAACTATGGCTACACCTTC.

The chain employs TRBV18 and TRBJ2-3; 8 bases align to TRBD1. This CDR3 spans 16 amino acids. Germline assignment: CDR1 KGHSH and CDR2 LQKENI. V lost 5 bases and J lost 1; bases outside the gene matches: 8. The CDR3 nucleotides are TGTGCCAGCTCAAATGGACAGGGTCTGGGCACAGATACGCAGTATTTT. It is translated as CASSNGQGLGTDTQYF.

The rearrangement links TRBV5-4 to TRBJ2-3; 7 bases map to TRBD2. Germline loops: CDR1 SGHNT, CDR2 YYREEE (reference sequence). J lost 6 bases, V lost 0 bases, and 4 bases had no gene match. The CDR3 is made up of 14 amino acids. This chain's CDR3 is CASSLDGRIDTQYF. The CDR3 DNA reads TGTGCCAGCAGCTTGGACGGGAGGATCGATACGCAGTATTTT.

The J gene is TRBJ2-2, the V gene TRBV6-6; TRBD2 might be the D (6 bases). The germline gives CDR1 MNHNY, CDR2 SVGAGI (reference sequence). This CDR3 spans 14 amino acids. The V gene lost 2 bases and the J gene lost 3 bases, with 7 bases spanning the gap. In DNA, the CDR3 is TGTGCCAGCAGTTACGAGCGGGACACCGGGGAGCTGTTTTTT. This sequence encodes CASSYERDTGELFF.